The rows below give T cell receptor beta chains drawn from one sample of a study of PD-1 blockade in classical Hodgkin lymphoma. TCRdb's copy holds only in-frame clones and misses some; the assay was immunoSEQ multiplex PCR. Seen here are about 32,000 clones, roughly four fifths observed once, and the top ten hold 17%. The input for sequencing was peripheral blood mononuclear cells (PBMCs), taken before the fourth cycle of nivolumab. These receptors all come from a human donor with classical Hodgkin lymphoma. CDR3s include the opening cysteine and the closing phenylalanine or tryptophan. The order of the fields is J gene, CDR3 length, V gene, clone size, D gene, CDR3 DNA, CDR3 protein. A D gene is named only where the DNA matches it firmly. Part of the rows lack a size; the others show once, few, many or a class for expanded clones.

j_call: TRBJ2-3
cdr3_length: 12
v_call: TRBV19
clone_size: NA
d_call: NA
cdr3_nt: TGTGCCAGTAGTACTTACAGAAATACGCAGTATTTT
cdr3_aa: CASSTYRNTQYF

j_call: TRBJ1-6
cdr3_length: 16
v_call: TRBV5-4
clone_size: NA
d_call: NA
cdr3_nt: TGTGCCAGCAGCTTGGGGGGACTCTCCTATAATTCACCCCTCCACTTT
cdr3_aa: CASSLGGLSYNSPLHF

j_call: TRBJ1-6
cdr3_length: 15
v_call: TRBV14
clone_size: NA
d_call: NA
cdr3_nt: TGTGCCAGCAGCCAAGACGTCAGGTGGAACTCACCCCTCCACTTT
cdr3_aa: CASSQDVRWNSPLHF

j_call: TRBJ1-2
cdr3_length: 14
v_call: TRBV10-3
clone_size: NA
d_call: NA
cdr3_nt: TGTGCCATCAGTGAGTCCGGACAAACCGGAGGCTACACCTTC
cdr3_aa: CAISESGQTGGYTF

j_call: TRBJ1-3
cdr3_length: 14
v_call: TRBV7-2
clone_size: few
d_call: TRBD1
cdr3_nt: TGTGCCAGCAGCCCCCCGGGGACAGGGGACACCATATATTTT
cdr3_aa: CASSPPGTGDTIYF

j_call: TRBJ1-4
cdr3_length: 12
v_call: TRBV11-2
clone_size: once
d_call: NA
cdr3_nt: TGTGCCAGCAGGTCATTAGGAGAAAAACTGTTTTTT
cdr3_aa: CASRSLGEKLFF

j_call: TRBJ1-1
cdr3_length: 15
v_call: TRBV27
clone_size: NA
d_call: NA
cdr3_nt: TGTGCCAGCAGTTTATTGGGGGGGCGCGGGACTGAAGCTTTCTTT
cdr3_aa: CASSLLGGRGTEAFF

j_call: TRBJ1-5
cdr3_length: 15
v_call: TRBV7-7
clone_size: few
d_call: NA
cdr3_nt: TGTGCTAGCAGCTTAGCCAGGTGGGGCAATCAGCCCCAGCATTTT
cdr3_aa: CASSLARWGNQPQHF

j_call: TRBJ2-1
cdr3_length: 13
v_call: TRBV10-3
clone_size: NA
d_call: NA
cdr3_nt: TGTGCCATAGCCGGGACCTCCTACAATGAGCAGTTCTTC
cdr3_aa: CAIAGTSYNEQFF

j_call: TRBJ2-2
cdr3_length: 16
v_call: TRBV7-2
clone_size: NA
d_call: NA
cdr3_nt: TGTGCCAGCAGCTTAGTATTCAGGGTTTACGACGGGGAGCTGTTTTTT
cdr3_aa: CASSLVFRVYDGELFF

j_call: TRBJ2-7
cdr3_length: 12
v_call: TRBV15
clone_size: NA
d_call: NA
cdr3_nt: TGTGCCACCAGCAGAGTTACGTCCGAGCAGTACTTC
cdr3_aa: CATSRVTSEQYF

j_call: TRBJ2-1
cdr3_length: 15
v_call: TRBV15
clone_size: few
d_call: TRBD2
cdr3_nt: TGTGCCACCAGAGCACGTGGACTAGCCTTCGATGAGCAGTTCTTC
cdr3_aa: CATRARGLAFDEQFF

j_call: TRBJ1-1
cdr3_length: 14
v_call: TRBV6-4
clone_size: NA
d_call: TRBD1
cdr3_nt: TGTGCCAGCAGATCAGACAGGGGGAACACTGAAGCTTTCTTT
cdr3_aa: CASRSDRGNTEAFF

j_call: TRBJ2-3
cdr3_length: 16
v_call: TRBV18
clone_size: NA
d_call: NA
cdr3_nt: TGTGCCAGCTCACCACCGCTGGGAACTAGCACAGATACGCAGTATTTT
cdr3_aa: CASSPPLGTSTDTQYF

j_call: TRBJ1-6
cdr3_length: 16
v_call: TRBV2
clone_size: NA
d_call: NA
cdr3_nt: TGTGCCAGCAGTTATCTTTCGTCGTCGGCGAATTCACCCCTCCACTTT
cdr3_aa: CASSYLSSSANSPLHF

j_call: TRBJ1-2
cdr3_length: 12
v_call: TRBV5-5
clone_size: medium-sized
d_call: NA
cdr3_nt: TGTGCGTCCCGGGAGGGAGGCTATGGCTACACCTTC
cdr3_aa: CASREGGYGYTF

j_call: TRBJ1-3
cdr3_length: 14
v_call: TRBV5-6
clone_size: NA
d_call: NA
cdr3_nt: TGTGCCAGCAGCTTGGGAGTCTCTGGAAACACCATATATTTT
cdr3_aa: CASSLGVSGNTIYF

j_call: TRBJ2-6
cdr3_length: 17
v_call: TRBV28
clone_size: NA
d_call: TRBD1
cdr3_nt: TGTGCCAGCAGTTCTTGGACAGGATCCTCTGGGGCCAACGTCCTGACTTTC
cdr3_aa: CASSSWTGSSGANVLTF

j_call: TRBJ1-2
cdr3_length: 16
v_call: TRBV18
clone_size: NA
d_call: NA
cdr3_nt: TGTGCCAGCTCACCACTTGTCGGCTCGACCGTCTATGGCTACACCTTC
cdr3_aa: CASSPLVGSTVYGYTF

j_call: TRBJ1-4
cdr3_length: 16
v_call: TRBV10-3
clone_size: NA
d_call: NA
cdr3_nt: TGTGCCATCAGTGATGGGCAACAGGGAGGAGGGGAAAAACTGTTTTTT
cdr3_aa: CAISDGQQGGGEKLFF

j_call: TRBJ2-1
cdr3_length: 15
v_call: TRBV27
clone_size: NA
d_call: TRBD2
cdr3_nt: TGTGCCAGCAGTATGGGGAGGGGTGACTACAATGAGCAGTTCTTC
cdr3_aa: CASSMGRGDYNEQFF

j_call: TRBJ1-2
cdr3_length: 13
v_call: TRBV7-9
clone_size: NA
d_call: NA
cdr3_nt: TGTGCCAGCAGCTTTAAGGTGTGGGGGGTTTACACCTTC
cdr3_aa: CASSFKVWGVYTF

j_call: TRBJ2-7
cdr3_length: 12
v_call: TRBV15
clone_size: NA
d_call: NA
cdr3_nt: TGTGCCACCAGCAGACAGGGTTACGAGCAGTACTTC
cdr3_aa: CATSRQGYEQYF

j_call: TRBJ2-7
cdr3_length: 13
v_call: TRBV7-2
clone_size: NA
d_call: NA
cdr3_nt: TGTGCCAGCAGCGTCACTAGAGTCTACGAGCAGTACTTC
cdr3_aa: CASSVTRVYEQYF

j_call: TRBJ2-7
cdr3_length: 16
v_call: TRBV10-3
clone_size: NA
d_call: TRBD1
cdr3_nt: TGTGCCATCAGTGGAGCCCTAGGGACAGTTACCTACGAGCAGTACTTC
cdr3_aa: CAISGALGTVTYEQYF

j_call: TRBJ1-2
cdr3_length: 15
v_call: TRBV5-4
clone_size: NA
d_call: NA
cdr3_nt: TGTGCCAGCAAGCGAGCAGGGGCGGCGGACTATGGCTACACCTTC
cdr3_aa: CASKRAGAADYGYTF

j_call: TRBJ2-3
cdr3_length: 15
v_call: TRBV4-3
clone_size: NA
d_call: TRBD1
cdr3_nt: TGCGCCAGCAGCCTGACAGGGGCGAGCACAGATACGCAGTATTTT
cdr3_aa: CASSLTGASTDTQYF

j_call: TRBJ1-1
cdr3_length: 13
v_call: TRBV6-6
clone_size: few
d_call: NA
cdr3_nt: TGTGCCAGCAGTTACGCCTTAGGGCCTGAAGCTTTCTTT
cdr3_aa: CASSYALGPEAFF

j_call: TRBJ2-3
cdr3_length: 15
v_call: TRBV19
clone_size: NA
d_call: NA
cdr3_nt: TGTGCCAGCAGGACCGGGGTAGGGTTCACAGATACGCAGTATTTT
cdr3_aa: CASRTGVGFTDTQYF

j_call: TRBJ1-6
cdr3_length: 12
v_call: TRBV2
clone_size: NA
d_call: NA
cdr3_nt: TGTGCCAGCAGTGAGGGCAGGTCCCCCCTCCACTTT
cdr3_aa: CASSEGRSPLHF

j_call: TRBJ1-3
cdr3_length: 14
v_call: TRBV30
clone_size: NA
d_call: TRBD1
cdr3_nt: TGTGCCTGGAGTCAGGGGGCCTACGGAAACACCATATATTTT
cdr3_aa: CAWSQGAYGNTIYF

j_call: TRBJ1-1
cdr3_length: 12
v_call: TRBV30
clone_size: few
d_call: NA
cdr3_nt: TGTGCCTGGAGTACCTTGAACACTGAAGCTTTCTTT
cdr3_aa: CAWSTLNTEAFF

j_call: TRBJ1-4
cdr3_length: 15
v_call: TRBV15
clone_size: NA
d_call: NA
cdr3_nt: TGTGCCACCAGTCAAATCCAGGGGTATAATGAAAAACTGTTTTTT
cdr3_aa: CATSQIQGYNEKLFF

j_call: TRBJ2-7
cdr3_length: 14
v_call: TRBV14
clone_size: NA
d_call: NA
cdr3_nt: TGTGCCAGCAGCCGTACGACAGGGAGGAGCGAGCAGTACTTC
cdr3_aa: CASSRTTGRSEQYF

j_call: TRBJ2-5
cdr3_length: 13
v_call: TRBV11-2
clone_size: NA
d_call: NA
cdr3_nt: TGTGCCAGCAGCTTAGGGGTTCAAGAGACCCAGTACTTC
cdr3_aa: CASSLGVQETQYF

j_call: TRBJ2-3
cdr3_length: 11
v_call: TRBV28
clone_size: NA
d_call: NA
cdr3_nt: TGTGCCAGCACATACACAGATACGCAGTATTTT
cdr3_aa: CASTYTDTQYF

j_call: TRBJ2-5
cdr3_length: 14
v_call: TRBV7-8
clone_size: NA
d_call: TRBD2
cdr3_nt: TGTGCCAGCAGCTTGAGGACTAGCGCAGAGACCCAGTACTTC
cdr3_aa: CASSLRTSAETQYF

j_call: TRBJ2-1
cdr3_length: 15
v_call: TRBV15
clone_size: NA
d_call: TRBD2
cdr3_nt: TGTGCCACCAGCAGAGATCCTCTCCGGGGGGGTGAGCAGTTCTTC
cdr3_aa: CATSRDPLRGGEQFF

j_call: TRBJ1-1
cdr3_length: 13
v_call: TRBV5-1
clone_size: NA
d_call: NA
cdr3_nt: TGCGCCAGCAGCCCAGACATGAACACTGAAGCTTTCTTT
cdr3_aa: CASSPDMNTEAFF

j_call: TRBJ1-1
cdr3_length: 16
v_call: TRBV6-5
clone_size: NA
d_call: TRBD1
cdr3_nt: TGTGCCAGCAGTTCCCACAGGACAGGGATGAACACTGAAGCTTTCTTT
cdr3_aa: CASSSHRTGMNTEAFF

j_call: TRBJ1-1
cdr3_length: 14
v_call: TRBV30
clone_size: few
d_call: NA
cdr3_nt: TGTGCCTGGAGTGTACCCGGGGGACCCACTGAAGCTTTCTTT
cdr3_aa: CAWSVPGGPTEAFF

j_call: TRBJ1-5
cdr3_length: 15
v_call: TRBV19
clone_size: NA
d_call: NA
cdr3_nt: TGTGCCAGTAGTAGTAACAGCGTGCTCAATCAGCCCCAGCATTTT
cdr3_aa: CASSSNSVLNQPQHF

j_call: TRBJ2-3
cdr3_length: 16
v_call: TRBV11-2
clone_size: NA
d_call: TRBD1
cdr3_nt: TGTGCCAGCAGCTCCCCCCGGACAGGGCGCACAGATACGCAGTATTTT
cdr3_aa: CASSSPRTGRTDTQYF

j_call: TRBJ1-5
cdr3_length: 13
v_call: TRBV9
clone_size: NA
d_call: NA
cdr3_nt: TGTGCCAGCAGCGAGTCGGGGGCCCAGCCCCAGCATTTT
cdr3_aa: CASSESGAQPQHF

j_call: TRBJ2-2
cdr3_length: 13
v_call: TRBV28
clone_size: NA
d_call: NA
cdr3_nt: TGTGCCAGCGTCAAACAGGGAATGATACGGCTGTTTTTT
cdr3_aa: CASVKQGMIRLFF

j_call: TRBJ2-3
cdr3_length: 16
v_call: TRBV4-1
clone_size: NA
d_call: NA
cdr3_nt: TGCGCCAGCAGCCAAGAGAAAACTAGGAGCACAGATACGCAGTATTTT
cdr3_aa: CASSQEKTRSTDTQYF

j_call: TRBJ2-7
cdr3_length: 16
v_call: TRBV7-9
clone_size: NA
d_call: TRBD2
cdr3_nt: TGTGCCAGCAGCTTACTGCTCCTCAGCGGGAGGGGGGAGCAGTACTTC
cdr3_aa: CASSLLLLSGRGEQYF

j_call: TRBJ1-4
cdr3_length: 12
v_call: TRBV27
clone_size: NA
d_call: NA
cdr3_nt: TGTGCCAGCAGAACGGGAAGAGGAAAACTGTTTTTT
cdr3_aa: CASRTGRGKLFF